This TCR beta chain emerged from a study of cytomegalovirus exposure and HLA in healthy donors. Across the whole study: There were 117 million unique TCR beta sequences, drawn from 150 million to 200 million T cells, in an earlier analysis.

Amplification used 60 Vbeta primers and 13 Jbeta primers. Using immunoSEQ multiplex PCR, the repertoire was profiled, and TCRdb retains in-frame clones only, with some absent. Of 150,000 to 200,000 clones listed, roughly 80% are singletons. V lost 5 bases to trimming and J lost 0 bases, with 14 bases between them. Germline loops: CDR1 SNHLY, CDR2 FYNNEI. The CDR3 has 16 residues. This chain uses TRBV2 with TRBJ2-1; a possible D gene is TRBD2 (5 bases). This receptor was identified in a man between 18 and 29 years old in good health and CMV-seropositive. The source material was PBMCs. The CDR3 sequence: CASSPSQRSSYNEQFF. CDR3 DNA sequence: TGTGCCAGCAGTCCCTCCCAGCGGAGCTCCTACAATGAGCAGTTCTTC.